In this sample, the clone carrying this T cell receptor beta chain turned up a few times. What it recognizes is unknown. The data were taken from a study of cytomegalovirus exposure and HLA in healthy donors. General observations from the study: The authors assumed roughly uniform sequencing depth across donors for presence/absence analyses. A list of more than 150 TCR beta chains associated with cytomegalovirus was given. Some public TCRs appeared in many individuals, while most sequences were rare. In an earlier analysis, productive rearrangement rates for most beta V segments clustered near 87% or 30%.

This CDR3 has 13 residues. From germline, CDR1 is MNHNS and CDR2 SASEGT. In the PCR, 60 Vbeta and 13 Jbeta primers were used. Only in-frame clones appear in the TCRdb table, and some are missing; sequencing was by immunoSEQ multiplex PCR. The table includes around 110,000 clones, roughly 70% detected once. Sequenced: PBMCs. The source is a woman aged 18-35 years in good health and CMV-seronegative. The V gene is TRBV6-1, the J gene TRBJ2-5, with 11 bases aligning to TRBD2. The J call is in doubt because the DNA end fits TRBJ2-7 better. CDR3 DNA: TGTGCCAGCAGTTTAGCGGGGGGGTACGAGCAGTACTTC. It encodes CASSLAGGYEQYF.